The T cell receptor (beta chain) described here comes from a study of blood T cell repertoires in COVID-19 (TCRdb year 2020). For the study in its entirety: Collaborator samples came from the United States, Italy and Spain and covered acute and convalescent phases of COVID-19. The material from the prospective study consisted of cDNA or gDNA derived from T cells, B-cell-depleted T cells, or PBMCs. The repertoires were released in a freely available public database meant as a resource for research on the immune response to SARS-CoV-2. Where available, HLA class I and class II types were taken from metadata supplied by the sample provider and were not determined by assay-based typing. The samples were drawn from the first 160 participants of the ongoing ImmuneRACE study and from some 1,300 subjects provided by 6 global collaborators. The dataset comprised deeply sampled blood TCRbeta repertoires from subjects exposed to, actively infected with, or recovered from COVID-19. Sample metadata almost always included a de-identified subject ID, COVID-19 status, age in years and sex. The study at large found these results: The quantity of clinical and demographic metadata differed by source and by participant and was supplied without curation.

One collaborating source in Seattle enrolled patients while the patients were actively infected and followed the patients over time throughout the course of disease. Collaborating institutions collected whole blood in K2EDTA tubes following their own protocols. For TCRbeta analysis, collaborator samples were shipped as frozen whole blood, as isolated PBMCs, or as DNA extracted from either sample type. Sequences LGHDT (CDR1) and YNNKEL (CDR2) are obtained from the germline V gene (reference sequence). Trimming takes 2 bases from V and 7 bases from J, and the germline ends sit 11 bases apart. The CDR3 spans 13 residues, from the cysteine through the phenylalanine. Only the CDR3 DNA is retained, 39 bases long and in frame from the first base. Regarding this clone: Its cognate antigen has yet to be identified. There are no base qualities to consult, and no much larger clone falls within one base.

TCRbeta CDR3 regions were amplified from genomic DNA by means of the immunoSEQ Assay, a bias-controlled multiplex PCR. The study's processing was this. Within the assay, amplification of reference gene primers was used to estimate how many nucleated cells each sample contained. Sequence reads were collapsed and filtered to measure the absolute abundance of every unique TCRbeta CDR3 rearrangement. For each sample, productive Simpson clonality was calculated as the square root of Simpson's diversity index across productive rearrangements. TCRdb limited this immuneACCESS table to in-frame rearrangements with V and J called. A share of clones is missing; checked studies link under half to unresolved V genes, and the rest is unexplained. Clone size and V and J calls were adopted from that table, with D and trimming inferred from the DNA. This sample is represented by 150,000 to 190,000 clones; around 83% of them were singletons. More than 7.5% of the sample is taken by the ten largest.

The sequence came from a woman aged 55-69 years with COVID-19, enrolled during active disease. The chain uses TRBV3-1 (or the pseudogene TRBV3-2) and TRBJ1-2, with no confidently assigned D gene. The sequenced sample was peripheral blood. The DNA sequence is as follows: TGTGCCAGCAGCCAATCGAGGGAAACTGGCTACACCTTC. This yields the protein CASSQSRETGYTF.